These 28 T cell receptor beta chains originate from one sample sequenced in a study of blood T cells in healthy people across ages. Through a sample-barcoded 5' primer and a J-beta primer mix, a second PCR was run for about 6 to 11 cycles. TCRdb re-called the 5' RACE reads through MiXCR, storing one row per CDR3 protein. This sample has around 870,000 distinct CDR3 sequences, with 25% to 30% found just once. Sequences were obtained from blood. These receptors were collected from a woman aged 80 or older in good health.

This chain joins TRBV7-2 and TRBJ2-4, with D unresolved. Trimming cost V 5 bases and J 8 bases, with 10 bases left between them. This CDR3 has 12 amino acids. CDR1 and CDR2 from the germline V gene are SGHTA and FQGNSA. DNA of the CDR3: TGTGCCAGCAGCCCCTTGGACGACATTCAGTACTTC. Its protein product is CASSPLDDIQYF. Drawing the rest from reference TRBV7-2 and TRBJ2-4, the complete variable domain is GAGVSQSPSNKVTEKGKDVELRCDPISGHTALYWYRQSLGQGLEFLIYFQGNSAPDKSGLPSDRFSAERTGGSVSTLTIQRTQQEDSAVYLCASSPLDDIQYFGAGTRLSVL.

This clonotype was observed at least ten times. The rearrangement joins TRBV6-2 or TRBV6-3 to TRBJ2-3, with 9 bases that match TRBD1. The germline V gene has CDR1 MNHEY and CDR2 SVGEGT. This CDR3 has 15 residues. V shed 7 bases and J 2 bases; nucleotides not matched to a gene: 7. The CDR3 nucleotides are TGTGCCAGCACCGACAGGGGGTATACCACAGATACGCAGTATTTT. It yields the protein CASTDRGYTTDTQYF.

This clonotype came up a few times. This chain joins TRBV24-1 and TRBJ1-2, with 8 bases that match TRBD1. Germline values: CDR1 KGHDR, CDR2 SFDVKD. This CDR3 contains 15 residues. The V and J ends lost 3 bases and 2 bases, in that order; junction bases with no gene match: 4. In nucleotides, the CDR3 is TGTGCCACCAGTGATGGGGACAGGCTCAACTATGGCTACACCTTC. Translating gives CATSDGDRLNYGYTF.

This clonotype was seen only a few times. CDR3 sequence: CASSRISYTDTQYF. CDR3 sequence (DNA): TGTGCCAGCAGCCGTATCTCGTACACAGATACGCAGTATTTT. The chain carries TRBV12-3 or TRBV12-4 and TRBJ2-3; no clear D. The CDR3 loop spans 14 amino acids. Trimming stripped 6 bases from V and 2 bases from J, with 12 bases between.

This clonotype was counted at least ten times. CDR3 nucleotides: TGCGCCAGCAGTGATATCCGTGGTGAAGCTTTCTTT. This sequence encodes CASSDIRGEAFF. The chain uses TRBV10-2 and TRBJ1-1; D ambiguous. V was trimmed by 3 bases and J by 7 bases, leaving 9 bases between them. Germline CDR1 and CDR2: WSHSY and SAAADI. This CDR3 comprises 12 residues.

V is TRBV27 and J is TRBJ1-2; 9 bases line up with TRBD1. CDR1 and CDR2 from the germline V gene are MNHEY and SMNVEV (reference sequence). J gave up 4 bases and V 2 bases, and 5 bases lay outside the gene matches. The CDR3 covers 15 residues. The CDR3 sequence is CASSLLGQGTYGYTF. The CDR3, as DNA: TGTGCCAGCAGTTTACTGGGACAGGGAACCTATGGCTACACCTTC.

This clonotype appeared a few times. The CDR3 DNA is TGTGCCAGCAGTTCCGACAGGGGGCAGGGCTATGGCTACACCTTC. Translated, it gives CASSSDRGQGYGYTF. The chain recombines TRBV6-6 with TRBJ1-2, with 10 nucleotides matching TRBD1. V was pared by 4 bases and J by 4 bases, with 6 bases of the junction left unmatched. The germline CDR1 and CDR2 sequences are MNHNY and SVGAGI (reference sequence). The CDR3 is made up of 15 amino acids.

The chain recombines TRBV9 with TRBJ2-5; TRBD2 matches 11 bases. The CDR3 has 15 amino acids. The germline V gene has CDR1 SGDLS and CDR2 YYNGEE. Trimming removed 2 bases from V and 4 bases from J; junction bases left unmatched: 4. CDR3 region: CASSVGLAGGETQYF. The DNA for the CDR3 is TGTGCCAGCAGCGTGGGCCTAGCGGGGGGAGAGACCCAGTACTTC.

This clonotype was seen a few times. The V gene is TRBV6-2 or TRBV6-3, the J gene TRBJ2-3; 8 bases map to TRBD1. Germline lookup yields CDR1 MNHEY and CDR2 SVGEGT. The CDR3 has 19 amino acids. J was trimmed by 0 bases and V by 2 bases; bases with no gene match: 13. The CDR3 DNA reads as TGTGCCAGCAGTTACCGAACAGGGGGTTTGCCGGCTAGCACAGATACGCAGTATTTT. Translated, it gives CASSYRTGGLPASTDTQYF.

The genes are TRBV19 and TRBJ2-3, with 10 positions matching TRBD2. This CDR3 spans 16 amino acids. Germline V lookup: CDR1 LNHDA, CDR2 SQIVND (reference sequence). V trimming: 4 bases; J trimming: 4 bases; junction bases outside the gene matches: 8. The CDR3: CASSREIAGGPDTQYF. The CDR3 nucleotides read TGTGCCAGTAGTAGGGAAATAGCGGGGGGCCCAGATACGCAGTATTTT.

This chain joins TRBV7-8 and TRBJ1-2; D remains unclear. CDR3 size: 14 residues. Trimming shortened V by 5 bases and J by 5 bases, and 15 bases separated the two germline ends. CDR1 is SGHVS and CDR2 is FQNEAQ in the germline V gene. The CDR3 region is CASSTVRASYGYTF. CDR3 bases: TGTGCCAGCAGCACCGTCCGGGCGTCTTATGGCTACACCTTC.

This clonotype has ten or more counts. The chain has TRBV5-1 and TRBJ2-3; D is possibly TRBD2 (6 bases). The CDR3 loop spans 15 amino acids. V was shortened by 3 bases and J by 2 bases, with 13 bases between the two germline ends. Germline V gene sequence: CDR1 SGHRS, CDR2 YFSETQ. CDR3 protein: CASSYRDSFTDTQYF. CDR3 bases: TGCGCCAGCAGCTACCGGGACTCGTTCACAGATACGCAGTATTTT.

Only a few counts were recorded for this clonotype. CDR3 coding DNA: TGCGCAGAGGCGACCTATCTCACCTACGAGCAGTACTTC. The encoded protein is CAEATYLTYEQYF. This chain links TRBV23-1 with TRBJ2-7; D not certain. TRBV23-1 is an ORF; its function is uncertain. The CDR3 consists of 13 residues.

The chain recombines TRBV18 with TRBJ2-4, with 7 positions matching TRBD2. The J call is doubtful: the DNA matches TRBJ2-7 better. This CDR3 contains 15 residues. Germline loops: CDR1 KGHSH, CDR2 LQKENI. CDR3 coding DNA: TGTGCCAGCTCGCCTGGGATAGCGGGCCTCTACGAGCAGTACTTC. Translating gives CASSPGIAGLYEQYF.

V gene TRBV6-2 or TRBV6-3 combines with J gene TRBJ2-3; D is perhaps TRBD1 or TRBD2 (5 bases each). Germline loops: CDR1 MNHEY, CDR2 SVGEGT. CDR3 length: 15 amino acids. Trimming removed 6 bases from V and 5 bases from J, with 18 bases in between. The CDR3 coding sequence is TGTGCCAGCAGGGACGGGACCCCCGGTCGAGATACGCAGTATTTT. It translates to CASRDGTPGRDTQYF.

This clonotype was found many times. V is TRBV9 and J is TRBJ2-1; the match to TRBD1 covers 7 bases. V trimming: 0 bases; J trimming: 5 bases; junction bases outside the gene matches: 2. Germline values: CDR1 SGDLS, CDR2 YYNGEE. The length of the CDR3 is 14 residues. The CDR3 nucleotides are TGTGCCAGCAGCGTAGTGCAGGGGGACAATGAGCAGTTCTTC. Amino acids: CASSVVQGDNEQFF.

This clonotype was found many times. V gene TRBV15 combines with J gene TRBJ1-1; no reliable D call. There are 16 residues in the CDR3. Germline CDR1 and CDR2: LNHNV and YYDKDF (reference sequence). Between the trimmed V and J ends, which lost 0 bases and 0 bases, there was a span of 11 bases. The CDR3 region is CATSRDPGIMNTEAFF. CDR3 DNA sequence: TGTGCCACCAGCAGAGATCCAGGCATCATGAACACTGAAGCTTTCTTT.

This clonotype was recorded at least ten times. J is TRBJ1-2 and V is TRBV7-9; TRBD1 aligns across 8 bases. The CDR3 runs to 15 residues. The trim removed 4 bases at V and 4 bases at J, leaving 8 bases unmatched. The germline V gene encodes CDR1 SEHNR and CDR2 FQNEAQ (reference sequence). The CDR3 DNA is TGTGCCAGCAGCTCCCGGACAGGGAACATCTATGGCTACACCTTC. Translation gives CASSSRTGNIYGYTF.

The chain couples TRBV5-1 to TRBJ1-4, with D perhaps matching TRBD1 (5 bases). V was clipped by 4 bases and J by 0 bases, with 13 bases between them. From germline, CDR1 is SGHRS and CDR2 YFSETQ. The CDR3 has 16 residues. The CDR3 is CASSRDSTATNEKLFF. Here the CDR3 DNA reads TGCGCCAGCAGCCGTGACAGCACGGCAACTAATGAAAAACTGTTTTTT.

On this clonotype: Sequence at one end of the junction differs from germline and may be a read error. J is TRBJ1-4 and V is TRBV15, with a tentative D call TRBD1 (5 bases). Per the germline V gene, CDR1 is LNHNV and CDR2 is YYDKDF (reference sequence). This CDR3 contains 14 residues. The CDR3 coding sequence is TGTGCCACCAGCAGACTTGGGGCCTCTGAAAAACGGTTTTTT. It is translated as CATSRLGASEKRFF.

In this sample, this clonotype turned up many times. This rearrangement joins TRBV6-1 to TRBJ1-5; D may be TRBD1 (5 bases). The CDR3 consists of 14 residues. V was cut by 4 bases and J by 7 bases, with 14 bases left in between. CDR1 is MNHNS and CDR2 is SASEGT in the germline V gene. The CDR3 spells CASSGGPPLQPQHF. In nucleotides, the CDR3 is TGTGCCAGCAGTGGGGGACCCCCCCTCCAGCCCCAGCATTTT.

This clonotype was counted at least ten times. This chain joins TRBV20-1 and TRBJ2-1, with 11 positions matching TRBD2. This CDR3 region has 14 residues. From germline, CDR1 is DFQATT and CDR2 SNEGSKA (reference sequence). V lost 6 bases and J lost 4; bases outside the gene matches: 5. CDR3 loop: CSAPTSGVYNEQFF. In DNA, the CDR3 is TGCAGTGCCCCGACTAGCGGGGTTTACAATGAGCAGTTCTTC.

This chain uses TRBV12-3 or TRBV12-4 with TRBJ1-1; 9 positions agree with TRBD1. The CDR3 is made up of 17 amino acids. V lost 1 base to trimming and J lost 3 bases; unmatched junction nucleotides: 9. CDR3: CASSLDLPGQGDTEAFF. The DNA for the CDR3 is TGTGCCAGCAGTTTAGATCTTCCGGGACAGGGTGACACTGAAGCTTTCTTT.

A few counts support this clonotype. The genes are TRBV2 and TRBJ2-5; tentative D call: TRBD1 (6 bases). CDR1 and CDR2 from the germline V gene are SNHLY and FYNNEI. V shed 5 bases and J shed 2 bases, with 12 bases lying between them. The CDR3 has 14 residues. In DNA form, the CDR3 reads TGTGCCAGCAGTAAAGGGACATTACAAGAGACCCAGTACTTC. Amino acids: CASSKGTLQETQYF.

This clonotype has ten or more counts. The CDR3 DNA sequence: TGCAGCGCCGGGACAGGGAACCAGCCCCAGCATTTT. This translates into CSAGTGNQPQHF. V gene TRBV29-1 combines with J gene TRBJ1-5; 9 nucleotides match TRBD1. Germline loops: CDR1 SQVTM, CDR2 ANQGSEA. The V segment lost 7 bases and the J segment 7 bases; nucleotides outside the gene matches: 5. The CDR3 spans 12 residues.

This clonotype was counted ten times or more. The gene calls are TRBV29-1 and TRBJ1-2, with D perhaps matching TRBD1 (6 bases). Trimming left V 4 bases short and J 0 bases short, with 12 bases between. The CDR3 spans 14 residues. CDR1 SQVTM and CDR2 ANQGSEA come from the germline V gene. The CDR3 nucleotides are TGCAGCGTTGGGCCCCAGGGGACTAACTATGGCTACACCTTC. Translation gives CSVGPQGTNYGYTF.

As concerns this clonotype: A read error is possible here, since a much larger clone lies one base away. The chain links TRBV29-1 to TRBJ2-1, with 7 bases aligning to TRBD2. Trimming cost V 8 bases and J 2 bases; bases outside gene matches: 9. The CDR3 loop spans 14 amino acids. CDR1 SQVTM and CDR2 ANQGSEA come from the germline V gene. DNA for the CDR3: TGCAGCCAGGGCGGGAGTCCAGCCTACAATGAGCAGTTCTTC. The encoded protein is CSQGGSPAYNEQFF.

This clonotype was recorded many times. The genes are TRBV4-3 and TRBJ2-5, with a possible D match to TRBD2 (5 bases). The V end was cut by 1 base, the J end by 3 bases, with 9 bases between. The CDR3 totals 14 residues. The germline gives CDR1 LGHNA, CDR2 YSLEER. The CDR3 here is CASSQAPREETQYF. The CDR3 DNA reads as TGCGCCAGCAGCCAAGCGCCGAGGGAAGAGACCCAGTACTTC.